This passage covers 21 T cell receptor beta chains from one sample sequenced in a study of T cells in Graves' hyperthyroidism and ophthalmopathy. Regions amplified from RNA transcripts were the TCR beta CDR3 regions. The primer set for the first-round RT-PCR of the TCR CDR3 was HTBI. TCRdb fed the multiplex PCR reads into MiXCR, producing one record per CDR3 protein. The data contain about 760,000 distinct CDR3 sequences, just over 35% of them singletons. The source material was blood. The receptors derive from a middle-aged woman with Graves' hyperthyroidism.

The chain carries TRBV30 and TRBJ1-1; TRBD1 matches at 8 bases. Per germline, CDR1 GTSNPN and CDR2 SVGIG (reference sequence). V was pared by 4 bases and J by 11 bases, with 15 bases of the junction left unmatched. The CDR3 has 14 amino acids. DNA of the CDR3: TGTGCCTGGAATCCGGGACAGGCCATACACAAGGCTTTCTTT. It codes for CAWNPGQAIHKAFF. Full variable domain (missing parts from reference TRBV30 and TRBJ1-1): SQTIHQWPATLVQPVGSPLSLECTVEGTSNPNLYWYRQAAGRGLQLLFYSVGIGQISSEVPQNLSASRPQDRQFILSSKKLLLSDSGFYLCAWNPGQAIHKAFFGQGTRLTVV.

The rearrangement uses TRBV7-8 and TRBJ2-3; D ambiguous. The V end was cut by 2 bases, the J end by 2 bases, with 14 bases between. The CDR3 is made up of 16 amino acids. Germline CDR1 SGHVS, CDR2 FQNEAQ. Here the CDR3 reads CASSLLASRVTDTQYF. DNA of the CDR3: TGTGCCAGCAGCTTATTAGCCTCAAGGGTCACAGATACGCAGTATTTT.

This clonotype was detected only a few times. This chain connects TRBV12-3 or TRBV12-4 to TRBJ2-7; 8 bases map to TRBD1. The V and J ends lost 6 bases and 4 bases, in that order; junction bases with no gene match: 8. This CDR3 is 14 amino acids long. Written as DNA, the CDR3 is TGTGCCAGCAGAGCTCGGACAGGGTGGTACGAGCAGTACTTC. This codes for CASRARTGWYEQYF.

This sequence joins TRBV4-3 and TRBJ2-7; TRBD1 might be the D (6 bases). V was clipped by 1 base and J by 0 bases, with 7 bases between them. This CDR3 region has 14 residues. Germline CDR1 is LGHNA and CDR2 is YSLEER. This CDR3 reads CASSQGTASYEQYF. The DNA for the CDR3 is TGCGCCAGCAGCCAAGGGACAGCCTCCTACGAGCAGTACTTC.

In its sample, this clonotype was seen many times. The chain carries TRBV9 and TRBJ1-6; D not resolved. The CDR3 extends over 15 amino acids. The V gene lost 3 bases and the J gene lost 2 bases, with 9 bases spanning the gap. Germline V CDR1 and CDR2: SGDLS, YYNGEE. The CDR3 nucleotides are TGTGCCAGCAGCGCCCCAGGAGCCTATAATTCACCCCTCCACTTT. Translating gives CASSAPGAYNSPLHF.

This clonotype has more than one count but fewer than ten. CDR3 DNA: TGTGCCAGCAGTTCTACCAGGGAGAATTCGATGTTTTTT. Its translation is CASSSTRENSMFF. This chain links TRBV6-5 with TRBJ1-4, with TRBD1 as a possible D gene (5 bases). The CDR3 has 13 amino acids. CDR1 MNHEY and CDR2 SVGAGI come from the germline V gene. Trimming pared 4 bases from V and 15 bases from J, leaving 18 bases between.

On this clonotype: Just one base apart from a much larger clone, this may be a read error. The chain is built from TRBV7-9 and TRBJ2-5; possibly TRBD1 for D (5 bases). The CDR3 consists of 14 residues. The germline gives CDR1 SEHNR, CDR2 FQNEAQ (reference sequence). The CDR3 sequence: CASSLLGREEAQYF. The CDR3 DNA reads TGTGCCAGCAGCTTACTTGGCAGGGAAGAGGCCCAGTACTTC.

This sequence joins TRBV7-9 and TRBJ2-2; 9 bases align to TRBD1. CDR3 length: 18 amino acids. Losses at the gene ends were 3 bases for V and 2 bases for J; bases not matched to a gene: 10. Looked up from germline, CDR1 is SEHNR and CDR2 is FQNEAQ (reference sequence). The CDR3 DNA reads TGTGCCAGCAGCTTGGCCCCGACAGGGGGGCTTAACACCGGGGAGCTGTTTTTT. It encodes CASSLAPTGGLNTGELFF.

This clonotype was counted only a few times. The CDR3 sequence is CASSLNLGAKNIQYF. As DNA, the CDR3 is TGTGCCAGCAGCTTAAACCTAGGGGCCAAAAACATTCAGTACTTC. The V call is TRBV7-2, the J call TRBJ2-7; D is unclear. The J call is uncertain, as TRBJ2-4 better fits the DNA end. This CDR3 is built from 15 residues. The germline V gene has CDR1 SGHTA and CDR2 FQGNSA.

The V call is TRBV12-3 or TRBV12-4, the J call TRBJ1-1; D is possibly TRBD1 (5 bases). V dropped 5 bases and J dropped 6 bases, with 25 bases sitting between them. The CDR3 sequence is 17 residues long. The DNA for the CDR3 is TGTGCCAGCAGTCACCCAGGATCGAGAGGGGCATTGGCTGAAGCTTTCTTT. It encodes CASSHPGSRGALAEAFF.

The chain carries TRBV13 and TRBJ1-6; 7 positions match TRBD1. This CDR3 spans 15 amino acids. Germline-derived CDR1 and CDR2 are PRHDT and FYEKMQ (reference sequence). V gave up 4 bases and J gave up 7 bases; unmatched junction bases: 7. Written as DNA, the CDR3 is TGTGCCAGCAGCTACCGGACAGGCCGAAATTCACCCCTCCACTTT. Amino acids: CASSYRTGRNSPLHF.

The V gene is TRBV7-9, the J gene TRBJ1-2; 10 bases line up with TRBD1. This CDR3 is 17 amino acids long. J lost 8 bases, V lost 6 bases, and 18 bases had no gene match. The germline V gene encodes CDR1 SEHNR and CDR2 FQNEAQ (reference sequence). The CDR3 protein is CASSRSGQGIGESGYTF. The CDR3 nucleotides read TGTGCCAGCAGTCGATCGGGACAGGGGATCGGGGAAAGCGGCTACACCTTC.

V usage is TRBV18 and J usage is TRBJ1-1; no definite D call. Germline V lookup: CDR1 KGHSH, CDR2 LQKENI. This CDR3 has 12 amino acids. V lost 0 bases to trimming and J lost 6 bases, with 5 bases between them. CDR3 protein: CASSPPLAEAFF. In nucleotides, the CDR3 is TGTGCCAGCTCACCACCCTTGGCTGAAGCTTTCTTT.

This clonotype appeared a few times. This chain links TRBV25-1 with TRBJ1-5, with D perhaps matching TRBD1 (5 bases). Trimming removed 5 bases at V and 11 bases at J, with 22 bases between. CDR1 is MGHDK and CDR2 is SYGVNS in the germline V gene. This CDR3 comprises 15 residues. In DNA, the CDR3 is TGTGCCAGCAGTTCAAACCGGGACTCCCAAGAGACCCAGCATTTT. It encodes CASSSNRDSQETQHF.

This chain connects TRBV4-3 to TRBJ2-7, with 8 nucleotides matching TRBD2. V dropped 0 bases and J dropped 5; count of bases not matched to a gene: 6. The CDR3 totals 15 residues. Germline V gene data show CDR1 as LGHNA and CDR2 as YSLEER. The CDR3 nucleotides are TGCGCCAGCAGCCAAGATACAGCGGGAGCTGACGAGCAGTACTTC. It translates to CASSQDTAGADEQYF.

The chain links TRBV5-1 to TRBJ2-5; 7 bases line up with TRBD1. Losses at the gene ends were 5 bases for V and 4 bases for J; bases not matched to a gene: 11. The CDR3 is 15 residues long. Germline-derived CDR1 and CDR2 are SGHRS and YFSETQ. This CDR3 is CASSEQGPRGETQYF. CDR3 bases: TGCGCCAGCAGTGAACAGGGGCCGCGAGGAGAGACCCAGTACTTC.

In this sample, this clonotype turned up many times. The rearrangement links TRBV6-5 to TRBJ1-2, with no clear D. The V gene lost 10 bases and the J gene lost 6 bases, with 18 bases spanning the gap. The CDR3 sequence is 13 residues long. Germline CDR1 and CDR2: MNHEY and SVGAGI. The CDR3, as DNA: TGTGCCACCTCCCAAGGGCGAGGGAATGGCTACACCTTC. Encoded protein: CATSQGRGNGYTF.

The V and J genes are TRBV10-2 and TRBJ1-4, with 9 bases aligning to TRBD1. Germline CDR1 reads WSHSY; CDR2 reads SAAADI. This CDR3 comprises 14 residues. J gave up 7 bases and V 6 bases, and 6 bases lay outside the gene matches. The DNA of the CDR3 is TGCGCCAGCAGAAAACAGGGGGCTCGTGAAAAACTGTTTTTT. Translation gives CASRKQGAREKLFF.

This clonotype appeared a single time. The chain combines TRBV20-1 with TRBJ1-1; D might be TRBD1 (5 bases). CDR1 and CDR2 (germline): DFQATT, SNEGSKA (reference sequence). V shed 8 bases and J shed 6 bases, with 16 bases lying between them. This CDR3 contains 12 residues. The CDR3 region is CSYHGGVAEAFF. The CDR3 DNA reads as TGCAGTTACCATGGGGGAGTAGCTGAAGCTTTCTTT.

This clonotype has only one observation. This chain connects TRBV29-1 to TRBJ1-5; TRBD1 matches at 7 bases. Germline CDR1 reads SQVTM; CDR2 reads ANQGSEA. The V segment lost 8 bases and the J segment 9 bases; nucleotides outside the gene matches: 13. CDR3 size: 13 residues. CDR3 in DNA: TGCAGCCTGACGACAGGGAGTATTGCGCCCCAGCATTTT. This codes for CSLTTGSIAPQHF. Supplemented by reference TRBV29-1 and TRBJ1-5, the full variable domain reads SAVISQKPSRDICQRGTSLTIQCQVDSQVTMMFWYRQQPGQSLTLIATANQGSEATYESGFVIDKFPISRPNLTFSTLTVSNMSPEDSSIYLCSLTTGSIAPQHFGDGTRLSIL.

The rearrangement uses TRBV6-5 and TRBJ1-1, with 9 bases matching TRBD1. V dropped 4 bases and J dropped 7; count of bases not matched to a gene: 10. Germline lookup yields CDR1 MNHEY and CDR2 SVGAGI. CDR3 length: 15 amino acids. The CDR3 protein is CASSSRDRVADEAFF. The CDR3 nucleotides are TGTGCCAGCAGTTCTAGGGACAGGGTTGCCGATGAAGCTTTCTTT.